A single T cell receptor beta chain is shown here with its context. The sample comes from a study of response to subunit inactivated influenza vaccine. Germline CDR1 and CDR2: MGHRA and YSYEKL. The CDR3 is made up of 15 amino acids. With 3 bases removed from V and 3 bases from J, the gap between germline ends came to 15 bases. TCRdb passed the RT-PCR reads through MiXCR, listing each CDR3 protein once. The sample consists of about 570,000 distinct CDR3 sequences, 12% of them appearing once. This material consisted of PBMCs from blood, taken on the day of vaccination. The chain links TRBV4-1 to TRBJ2-7; D possibly corresponds to TRBD2 (6 bases). The sequence was obtained from a man aged 50 to 59 who received an inactivated influenza vaccine. For the CDR3, the DNA is TGCGCCAGCAGCCATTCATTGCGGGGAAACTACGAGCAGTACTTC. This encodes CASSHSLRGNYEQYF.